The 17 T cell receptor beta chains presented below share a single source sample, sequenced in a study of control samples from healthy donors and cancer patients. Data came from immunoSEQ multiplex PCR; TCRdb stores just in-frame clones and leaves some out. The repertoire has roughly 150,000 clones, roughly 88% of them found once; the top ten carry roughly 1.7%. Sample: blood. These TCRs come from a man aged 18 to 29 in good health.

This clone has only a few counts. The CDR3: CASSPGTGDNSPLHF. The CDR3 bases are TGTGCCAGCAGTCCCGGGACAGGGGATAATTCACCCCTCCACTTT. The chain links TRBV28 to TRBJ1-6, with 10 bases matching TRBD1. The CDR3 is 15 amino acids. Germline V lookup: CDR1 MDHEN, CDR2 SYDVKM. Germline trimming cut 5 bases from V and 5 bases from J; bases unmatched to any gene: 3.

The genes are TRBV2 and TRBJ2-4; D not certain. The CDR3 is made up of 16 amino acids. In germline, CDR1 is SNHLY, CDR2 FYNNEI. V lost 2 bases, J lost 0 bases, and 11 bases lay in between. The CDR3 reads CASSERAPLAKNIQYF. The CDR3 coding sequence is TGTGCCAGCAGTGAAAGGGCTCCCCTAGCCAAAAACATTCAGTACTTC.

For this clone: Other DNA sequences of this sample code for an identical CDR3. The genes are TRBV6-5 and TRBJ2-1; 11 nucleotides align to TRBD1. From germline, CDR1 is MNHEY and CDR2 SVGAGI. This CDR3 has 15 amino acids. V dropped 6 bases and J dropped 2; count of bases not matched to a gene: 3. CDR3 nucleotides: TGTGCCAGCAGACCGGGACAGGGGGCCTACAATGAGCAGTTCTTC. Translation gives CASRPGQGAYNEQFF.

This chain connects TRBV18 to TRBJ2-7, with 9 bases identical to TRBD1. The germline gives CDR1 KGHSH, CDR2 LQKENI. Losses at the gene ends were 4 bases for V and 6 bases for J; bases not matched to a gene: 10. The length of the CDR3 is 15 residues. The CDR3 region is CASSLRAGQGFEQYF. The CDR3 DNA sequence: TGTGCCAGCTCACTTAGGGCGGGACAGGGTTTCGAGCAGTACTTC.

The chain links TRBV7-3 to TRBJ2-1; D gene unclear. Trimming pared 4 bases from V and 6 bases from J, leaving 10 bases between. The CDR3 covers 13 residues. The germline V gene has CDR1 SGHTA and CDR2 FQGTGA. CDR3 in DNA: TGTGCCAGCAGCTCCGGCGTCGGCAATGAGCAGTTCTTC. This translates into CASSSGVGNEQFF. The full variable domain, with the rest looked up from reference TRBV7-3 and TRBJ2-1, is GAGVSQTPSNKVTEKGKYVELRCDPISGHTALYWYRQSLGQGPEFLIYFQGTGAADDSGLPNDRFFAVRPEGSVSTLKIQRTERGDSAVYLCASSSGVGNEQFFGPGTRLTVL.

V usage is TRBV10-3 and J usage is TRBJ1-6, with TRBD1 identical over 8 bases. CDR1 is ENHRY and CDR2 is SYGVKD in the germline V gene. The CDR3 extends over 16 amino acids. The junction had 7 bases not matched to a gene; V was cut back by 3 bases and J by 6 bases. The CDR3 reads CAISDRDRMINSPLHF. The CDR3 region has the DNA TGTGCCATCAGTGACCGGGACAGGATGATTAATTCACCCCTCCACTTT.

The chain recombines TRBV15 with TRBJ1-3; D is ambiguous. This CDR3 has 13 amino acids. V lost 6 bases and J lost 1, with 7 bases in between. Germline CDR1 is LNHNV and CDR2 is YYDKDF (reference sequence). The CDR3 DNA follows: TGTGCCACCAGAAGTGGGTCTGGAAACACCATATATTTT. It specifies CATRSGSGNTIYF.

The chain employs TRBV25-1 and TRBJ2-7; TRBD1 agrees at 10 bases. With V trimmed by 5 bases and J by 7 bases, 11 bases remained unmatched. The CDR3 extends over 15 amino acids. Germline CDR1 is MGHDK and CDR2 is SYGVNS. The CDR3 sequence: CASSKPGQGPREQYF. As DNA, the CDR3 is TGTGCCAGCAGTAAACCGGGACAGGGGCCGAGGGAGCAGTACTTC.

CDR3 amino acids: CASSLGVASRSGNTIYF. As DNA, the CDR3 is TGTGCCAGCAGCTTAGGTGTAGCCAGCCGCTCTGGAAACACCATATATTTT. The chain combines TRBV7-2 with TRBJ1-3; D gene unclear. CDR1 and CDR2 (germline): SGHTA, FQGNSA. V dropped 1 base and J dropped 0 bases, with 13 bases sitting between them. The CDR3 is 17 amino acids. Together with reference TRBV7-2 and TRBJ1-3, the CDR3 gives the full variable domain: GAGVSQSPSNKVTEKGKDVELRCDPISGHTALYWYRQSLGQGLEFLIYFQGNSAPDKSGLPSDRFSAERTGGSVSTLTIQRTQQEDSAVYLCASSLGVASRSGNTIYFGEGSWLTVV.

The chain uses TRBV9 and TRBJ2-2, with D perhaps TRBD1 or TRBD2 (7 bases each). CDR3 length: 14 amino acids. With 3 bases removed from V and 7 bases from J, the gap between germline ends came to 13 bases. Germline CDR1 SGDLS, CDR2 YYNGEE. The CDR3 DNA reads TGTGCCAGCAGCGCGACAGGGAGGGACGGGGAGCTGTTTTTT. This codes for CASSATGRDGELFF.

V gene TRBV10-1 combines with J gene TRBJ2-3, with D possibly being TRBD2 (5 bases). Germline-derived CDR1 and CDR2 are WNHNN and SYGVQD (reference sequence). The CDR3 spans 16 residues. Deletions cut 7 bases from V and 2 bases from J, with 19 bases between. The CDR3 DNA reads TGCGCCAGCACCGATAGGCCGGGTCGGGACACAGATACGCAGTATTTT. It codes for CASTDRPGRDTDTQYF.

This clone was seen a handful of times. The V call is TRBV6-6, the J call TRBJ1-5; TRBD1 agrees at 8 bases. The junction had 4 bases not matched to a gene; V was cut back by 5 bases and J by 4 bases. The CDR3 totals 14 residues. From germline, CDR1 is MNHNY and CDR2 SVGAGI (reference sequence). The CDR3 DNA is TGTGCCAGCAGTCACAGGGGGGAAAATCAGCCCCAGCATTTT. It is translated as CASSHRGENQPQHF.

J is TRBJ1-1 and V is TRBV7-9, with D unresolved. Germline CDR1 SEHNR, CDR2 FQNEAQ (reference sequence). This CDR3 spans 16 amino acids. The V end lost 7 bases, the J end lost 3 bases, and 21 bases lay between the germline ends. CDR3 region: CASTLTEGAEDTEAFF. The DNA of the CDR3 is TGTGCCAGCACACTAACGGAGGGAGCGGAGGACACTGAAGCTTTCTTT.

V and J are TRBV3-1 (or the pseudogene TRBV3-2) and TRBJ2-7, with a weak D call TRBD1 (5 bases). This CDR3 contains 13 residues. With 5 bases removed from V and 2 bases from J, the gap between germline ends came to 10 bases. Germline CDR1 LGHDT, CDR2 YNNKEL (reference sequence). The DNA of the CDR3 is TGTGCCAGCAGCTTCGGCAGGGCCTACGAGCAGTACTTC. Amino acid sequence: CASSFGRAYEQYF.

V usage is TRBV4-3 and J usage is TRBJ1-1; 7 bases fit TRBD1. Germline assignment: CDR1 LGHNA and CDR2 YSLEER. CDR3 length equals 15 residues. The V gene end was trimmed by 1 base and the J gene end by 6 bases; junction bases not matched to a gene: 8. The CDR3 spells CASSQGSGQGAEAFF. CDR3 DNA: TGCGCCAGCAGCCAAGGGTCTGGGCAGGGGGCTGAAGCTTTCTTT.

The J gene is TRBJ1-4, the V gene TRBV2; D is ambiguous. This CDR3 is built from 15 residues. The germline V gene encodes CDR1 SNHLY and CDR2 FYNNEI. Trimming took off 2 bases at V and 4 bases at J, with 11 bases between the two ends. CDR3 in amino acids: CASSERVLSNEKLFF. Here the CDR3 DNA reads TGTGCCAGCAGTGAAAGGGTACTGAGTAATGAAAAACTGTTTTTT.

CDR3 region: CATSGTSGGSGHSTDTQYF. The CDR3 bases are TGTGCCACCAGTGGGACTAGCGGGGGGAGCGGACATAGCACAGATACGCAGTATTTT. V gene TRBV24-1 combines with J gene TRBJ2-3, with 14 bases aligning to TRBD2. The CDR3 has 19 amino acids. V gave up 5 bases and J gave up 0 bases; unmatched junction bases: 9. Germline values: CDR1 KGHDR, CDR2 SFDVKD.